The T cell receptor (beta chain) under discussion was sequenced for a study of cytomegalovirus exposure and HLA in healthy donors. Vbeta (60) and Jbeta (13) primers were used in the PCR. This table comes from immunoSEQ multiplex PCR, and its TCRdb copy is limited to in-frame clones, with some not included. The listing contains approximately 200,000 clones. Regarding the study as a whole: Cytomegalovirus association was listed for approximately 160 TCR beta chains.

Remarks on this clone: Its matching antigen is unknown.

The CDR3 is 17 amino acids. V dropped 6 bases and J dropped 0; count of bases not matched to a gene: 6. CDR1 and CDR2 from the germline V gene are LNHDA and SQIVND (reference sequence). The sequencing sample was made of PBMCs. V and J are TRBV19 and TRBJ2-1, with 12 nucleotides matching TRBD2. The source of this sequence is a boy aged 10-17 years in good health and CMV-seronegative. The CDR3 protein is CASSPTSGGDSYNEQFF. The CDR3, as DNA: TGTGCCAGTAGCCCGACTAGCGGGGGAGACTCCTACAATGAGCAGTTCTTC.